Listed below are T cell receptor beta chains from one sample, sequenced in a study of blood T cell repertoires in COVID-19. Some clones are missing from TCRdb's copy, which holds only in-frame ones; the method was immunoSEQ multiplex PCR. Here the sample spans 200,000 to 300,000 clones, 84% being singletons. Sequenced sample: peripheral blood. Every receptor here comes from a man aged 55 to 69 with acute or convalescent COVID-19. Each CDR3 is given with its conserved first and last residue. The order of the fields is D gene, V gene, J gene, clone size, CDR3 DNA, CDR3 protein. The D gene is left open where the match is weak. Size tells how often a clone was seen (once, few, many) or the class of an expanded clone, and some rows leave it out.

.,TRBV11-1,TRBJ2-5,.,TGTGCCAGCAGCGCCGAGGGCTTAGAGACCCAGTACTTC,CASSAEGLETQYF
.,TRBV27,TRBJ2-7,.,TGTGCCAGCAGTTTATCTTATAATACCTACGAGCAGTACTTC,CASSLSYNTYEQYF
TRBD1,TRBV28,TRBJ1-4,.,TGTGCCAGCAGTGACAGGGGTCGGGAAAAACTGTTTTTT,CASSDRGREKLFF
TRBD2,TRBV7-3,TRBJ2-1,.,TGTGCCAGCACCTCCCAACCTGGCGGGAGACACGCTGAGCAGTTCTTC,CASTSQPGGRHAEQFF
TRBD1,TRBV15,TRBJ2-7,.,TGTGCCACCAGTGCAGGGGGCCCATCCTACGAGCAGTACTTC,CATSAGGPSYEQYF
TRBD1,TRBV5-1,TRBJ2-2,.,TGCGCCAGCAGCCCGGGACAGGGATTCACCGGGGAGCTGTTTTTT,CASSPGQGFTGELFF
TRBD1,TRBV6-5,TRBJ1-2,.,TGTGCCAGCAGGGTGACAGGGGATGGCTACACCTTC,CASRVTGDGYTF
.,TRBV29-1,TRBJ2-3,.,TGCAGCGTTGAAGGCAGGGGAGGGGCAGATACGCAGTATTTT,CSVEGRGGADTQYF
.,TRBV5-8,TRBJ1-5,.,TGTGCCAGCAACACTTGGGAGGGGCCCAATCAGCCCCAGCATTTT,CASNTWEGPNQPQHF
.,TRBV5-6,TRBJ1-2,once,TGTGCCAGCAGCTTGGCCGCGGTACATGGCTACACCTTC,CASSLAAVHGYTF
TRBD1,TRBV28,TRBJ2-3,.,TGTGCCAGCCGTGGGACAGGGGGATTTGATACGCAGTATTTT,CASRGTGGFDTQYF
.,TRBV9,TRBJ2-4,.,TGTGCCAGCAGCCCGACAATAGCCAAAAACATTCAGTACTTC,CASSPTIAKNIQYF
.,TRBV5-1,TRBJ2-7,.,TGCGCCAGCAGCCCGAGCAGGGGGGAAGAGCAGTACTTC,CASSPSRGEEQYF
TRBD2,TRBV3-1/TRBV3-2,TRBJ2-1,.,TGTGCCAGCGCCCTCCAGAGTAGGTCGGGACTAGCGGAATTTTCAAGCTCCTACAATGAGCAGTTCTTC,CASALQSRSGLAEFSSSYNEQFF
TRBD1,TRBV28,TRBJ2-7,.,TGTGCCAGCAGTTCATGGGACAGGGCTAAACCTATCGAGCAGTACTTC,CASSSWDRAKPIEQYF
.,TRBV19,TRBJ1-4,few,TGTGCCACCAGTAGGTACGGTTTAGGAGACTTTAATGAAAAACTGTTTTTT,CATSRYGLGDFNEKLFF
TRBD1,TRBV7-6,TRBJ2-1,.,TGTGCCAGCAGCTTAGGAATAGCCCAGGGGGTGAATGAGCAGTTCTTC,CASSLGIAQGVNEQFF
.,TRBV3-1/TRBV3-2,TRBJ2-3,.,TGTGCCAGCAGCCAAACAGGGTTAGGTGCAGATACGCAGTATTTT,CASSQTGLGADTQYF
.,TRBV7-9,TRBJ2-2,.,TGTGCCAGCACCGTGCGGGTAGGCACAAGGCGCGGGGAGCTGTTTTTT,CASTVRVGTRRGELFF
.,TRBV11-2,TRBJ1-2,.,TGTGCCAGCACTTGGACAGATTCTAACTATGGCTACACCTTC,CASTWTDSNYGYTF
TRBD1,TRBV19,TRBJ2-1,.,TGTGCCAGTAGTATCCTGGGACAGGGCTATGAGCAGTTCTTC,CASSILGQGYEQFF
.,TRBV2,TRBJ2-3,once,TGTGCCAGCAGTGAATCAAGGGGATACACAGATACGCAGTATTTT,CASSESRGYTDTQYF
TRBD1,TRBV9,TRBJ2-1,.,TGTGCCAGCAGCGTAGTAGGGAGGTGGGGACAGGGTCGAACCAATGAGCAGTTCTTC,CASSVVGRWGQGRTNEQFF
TRBD2,TRBV5-8,TRBJ2-3,.,TGTGCCAGCAGCTCTAGCGGGGCCTACGCTAGCACAGATACGCAGTATTTT,CASSSSGAYASTDTQYF
.,TRBV6-6,TRBJ1-4,.,TGTGCCAGCAAGCTCCGGGGAGTTCCGGAGGAAAAACTGTTTTTT,CASKLRGVPEEKLFF
.,TRBV7-9,TRBJ2-6,.,TGTGCCAGCACGCCAGGGCAGCCCTCTGGGGCCAACGTCCTGACTTTC,CASTPGQPSGANVLTF
.,TRBV5-1,TRBJ2-7,.,TGCGCCAGCAGCTTGGATCCGGAGTACGAGCAGTACTTC,CASSLDPEYEQYF
.,TRBV7-3,TRBJ2-2,.,TGTGCCAGCAGCTTAACTCGAGGGCGGAACACCGGGGAGCTGTTTTTT,CASSLTRGRNTGELFF
.,TRBV21-1,TRBJ2-7,.,TGTGCCAGCAGCAACGGGACACATACCTACGAGCAGTACTTC,CASSNGTHTYEQYF
.,TRBV6-6,TRBJ1-2,few,TGTGCCAGCGAACCAAACAGTCCCGGTAGCTATGGCTACACCTTC,CASEPNSPGSYGYTF
TRBD1,TRBV15,TRBJ1-2,.,TGTGCCACCAGCAGAACAGGGGAAACGGGATATGGCTACACCTTC,CATSRTGETGYGYTF
.,TRBV3-1/TRBV3-2,TRBJ2-2,.,TGTGCCAGCACGAGGGCTAGCATGGGCGGGGAGCTGTTTTTT,CASTRASMGGELFF
.,TRBV5-4,TRBJ2-3,.,TGTGCCAGCAGCTTCGGCCAGGACACAGATACGCAGTATTTT,CASSFGQDTDTQYF
TRBD2,TRBV6-2/TRBV6-3,TRBJ2-7,.,TGTGCCAGCAGTTATGGACTAGCGGGCAACTACGAGCAGTACTTC,CASSYGLAGNYEQYF
TRBD1,TRBV5-8,TRBJ1-2,.,TGTGCCAGCAGCCTGGCCGGGACAGGGGGGTATGGCTACACCTTC,CASSLAGTGGYGYTF
.,TRBV4-1,TRBJ2-7,.,TGCGCCAGCAGCCACGTCGGGGCAGGGGATGAGCAGTACTTC,CASSHVGAGDEQYF
TRBD1,TRBV24-1,TRBJ2-1,.,TGTGCCACCAGTAGGACAGGGCACGGTAATGAGCAGTTCTTC,CATSRTGHGNEQFF
.,TRBV5-6,TRBJ1-2,.,TGTGCCAGCAGCTTGGGACGGGTCTTCTACACCTTC,CASSLGRVFYTF
.,TRBV18,TRBJ1-1,.,TGTGCCAGCTCACCCGAATCTGGGGGCAGAACTGAAGCTTTCTTT,CASSPESGGRTEAFF
.,TRBV5-1,TRBJ2-7,.,TGCGCCAGCAGCTCCCTCGGGGTGATCCCCTACGAGCAGTACTTC,CASSSLGVIPYEQYF
TRBD1,TRBV18,TRBJ2-7,.,TGTGCCAGCTCGTTGCCGGGACAGGGGTCCTACGAGCAGTACTTC,CASSLPGQGSYEQYF
TRBD2,TRBV18,TRBJ2-5,.,TGTGCCAGCTCACCTTTGGGACTAGCTCAAGAGACCCAGTACTTC,CASSPLGLAQETQYF
TRBD2,TRBV18,TRBJ2-3,.,TGTGCCAGCTCACCCCTAGCGGGGGGGCGGAGCACAGATACGCAGTATTTT,CASSPLAGGRSTDTQYF
.,TRBV7-3,TRBJ2-7,.,TGTGCCAGCAGCTTAATGCAGGGTGGTACCCACGAGCAGTACTTC,CASSLMQGGTHEQYF
.,TRBV5-8,TRBJ2-7,.,TGTGCCAGCAGCTCCCAGCGCTACGAGCAGTACTTC,CASSSQRYEQYF
.,TRBV6-5,TRBJ2-3,.,TGTGCCAGCAGTCTCGACACCGCAGATACGCAGTATTTT,CASSLDTADTQYF
.,TRBV11-2,TRBJ1-3,.,TGTGCCAGCAGCTTGGGACACCTCTCTGGAAACACCATATATTTT,CASSLGHLSGNTIYF
TRBD1,TRBV4-2,TRBJ2-3,.,TGTGCCAGCAGCCAAGCACCGGGACAGGGAACAGATACGCAGTATTTT,CASSQAPGQGTDTQYF
.,TRBV5-1,TRBJ1-1,few,TGCGCCAGCAGCTTGGTGCAGGCCACTGAAGCTTTCTTT,CASSLVQATEAFF
TRBD2,TRBV6-4,TRBJ2-1,.,TGTGCCAGCAGCACTAGCGGGAGCTCCTACAATGAGCAGTTCTTC,CASSTSGSSYNEQFF
TRBD2,TRBV11-2,TRBJ2-5,once,TGTGCCAGCAGCTTACAACCTAGCGGGGGGGCGGAGACCCAGTACTTC,CASSLQPSGGAETQYF